This TCR beta chain was found in a study of shared clonotypes between healthy human individuals. As originally analysed: Quality scores were absent from the junction-only immunoSEQ sequences, so filtering differed. Profiling relied on immunoSEQ multiplex PCR, and the TCRdb table lists in-frame clones only, not all of them. V and J calls and clone size are those listed in that table; D and trimming were worked out from the DNA. The sample records about 95,000 clones, around 67% being singletons. The V gene's germline CDR1 is MNHEY and CDR2 SMNVEV (reference sequence). CDR3 length: 15 residues. V lost 4 bases to trimming and J lost 5 bases, with 17 bases between them.

Sequenced sample: memory CD8+ T cells sorted from blood. Specified subset: CD45RO+ cells pooled with CCR7-negative TemRA cells. The sequence derives from a man aged 25-45 years in good health. V is TRBV27 and J is TRBJ1-1; D not certain. The CDR3 DNA follows: TGTGCCAGCAGTTCCTGGGCTCCCAAGAGGACTGAAGCTTTCTTT. Translating it yields CASSSWAPKRTEAFF.